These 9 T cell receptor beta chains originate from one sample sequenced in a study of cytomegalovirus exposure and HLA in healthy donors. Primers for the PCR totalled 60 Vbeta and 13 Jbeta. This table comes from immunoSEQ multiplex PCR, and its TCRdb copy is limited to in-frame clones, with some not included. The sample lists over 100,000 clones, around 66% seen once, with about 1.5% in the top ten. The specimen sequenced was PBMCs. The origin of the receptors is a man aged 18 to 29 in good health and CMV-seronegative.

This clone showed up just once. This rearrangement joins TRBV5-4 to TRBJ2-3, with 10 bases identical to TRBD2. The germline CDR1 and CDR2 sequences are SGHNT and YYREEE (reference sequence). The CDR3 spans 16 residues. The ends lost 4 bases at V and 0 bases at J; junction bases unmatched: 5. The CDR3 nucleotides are TGTGCCAGCAGCACCGCTAGCGGGGGTAGCACAGATACGCAGTATTTT. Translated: CASSTASGGSTDTQYF.

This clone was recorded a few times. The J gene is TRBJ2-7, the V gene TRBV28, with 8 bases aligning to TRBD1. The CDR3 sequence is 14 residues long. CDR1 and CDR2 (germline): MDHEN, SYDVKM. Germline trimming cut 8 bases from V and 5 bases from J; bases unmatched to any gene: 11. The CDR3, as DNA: TGTGCCAGCGGGGAAATGGACAGGGCCCACGAGCAGTACTTC. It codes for CASGEMDRAHEQYF. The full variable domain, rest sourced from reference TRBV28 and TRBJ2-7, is DVKVTQSSRYLVKRTGEKVFLECVQDMDHENMFWYRQDPGLGLRLIYFSYDVKMKEKGDIPEGYSVSREKKERFSLILESASTNQTSMYLCASGEMDRAHEQYFGPGTRLTVT.

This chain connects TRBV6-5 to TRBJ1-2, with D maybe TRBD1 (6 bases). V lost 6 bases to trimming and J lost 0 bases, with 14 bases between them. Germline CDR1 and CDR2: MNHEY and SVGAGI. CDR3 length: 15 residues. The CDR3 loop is CASRNGQLANYGYTF. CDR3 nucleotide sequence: TGTGCCAGCAGGAATGGACAGTTAGCTAACTATGGCTACACCTTC.

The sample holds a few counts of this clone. The CDR3 reads CAISSGTGGFMNTEAFF. CDR3 in DNA: TGTGCCATCTCCTCGGGTACAGGGGGTTTTATGAACACTGAAGCTTTCTTT. This chain joins TRBV10-3 and TRBJ1-1; 8 nucleotides line up with TRBD1. Germline lookup yields CDR1 ENHRY and CDR2 SYGVKD. V gave up 8 bases and J gave up 0 bases; unmatched junction bases: 14. This CDR3 spans 17 amino acids.

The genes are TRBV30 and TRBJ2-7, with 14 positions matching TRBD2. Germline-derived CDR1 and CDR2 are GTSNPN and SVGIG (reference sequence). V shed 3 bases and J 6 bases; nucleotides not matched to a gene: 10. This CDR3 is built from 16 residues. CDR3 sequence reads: CAWRTPGTSGGSEQYF. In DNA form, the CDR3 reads TGTGCCTGGAGGACTCCCGGGACTAGCGGGGGAAGCGAGCAGTACTTC.

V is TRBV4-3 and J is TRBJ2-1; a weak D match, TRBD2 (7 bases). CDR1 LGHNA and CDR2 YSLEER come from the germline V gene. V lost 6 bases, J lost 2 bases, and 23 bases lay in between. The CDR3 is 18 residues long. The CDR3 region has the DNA TGCGCCAGCAGTTTATTTGGGGGAGGGGGGAACCCCTACAATGAGCAGTTCTTC. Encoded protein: CASSLFGGGGNPYNEQFF.

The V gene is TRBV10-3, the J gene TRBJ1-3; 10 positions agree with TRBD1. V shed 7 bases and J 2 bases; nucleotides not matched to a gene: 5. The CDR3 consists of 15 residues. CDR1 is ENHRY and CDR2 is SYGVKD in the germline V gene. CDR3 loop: CAINRGQGAGNTIYF. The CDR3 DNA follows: TGTGCCATCAACCGAGGACAGGGGGCTGGAAACACCATATATTTT.

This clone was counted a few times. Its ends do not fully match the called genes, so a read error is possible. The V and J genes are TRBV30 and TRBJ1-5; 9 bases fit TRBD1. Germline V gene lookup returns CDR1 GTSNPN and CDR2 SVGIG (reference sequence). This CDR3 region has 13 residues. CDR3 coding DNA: TGTGCCTGGGCGGGACAGGGCAAACAGCCCCAGCATTTT. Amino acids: CAWAGQGKQPQHF.

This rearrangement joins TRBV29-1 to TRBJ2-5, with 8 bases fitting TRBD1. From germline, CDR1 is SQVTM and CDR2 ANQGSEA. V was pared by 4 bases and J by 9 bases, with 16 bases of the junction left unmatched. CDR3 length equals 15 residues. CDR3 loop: CSVVFPGGRRGSQYF. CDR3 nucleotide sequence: TGCAGCGTTGTCTTCCCAGGGGGCCGACGGGGCTCCCAGTACTTC.